This T cell receptor (beta chain) was obtained from a study of regulatory T cells in long-lasting Graves disease. This clonotype was detected many times. Through Arm-PCR of CDR3 regions and iRepertoire HTBI primers, TCR beta libraries were built. TCRdb re-called the multiplex PCR reads with MiXCR, one entry per CDR3 protein. In the table there are about 530,000 distinct CDR3 sequences, roughly 15% of which are singletons. The germline V gene has CDR1 SQVTM and CDR2 ANQGSEA. The V and J ends lost 5 bases and 8 bases respectively, with 15 bases between them. The CDR3 spans 12 residues. Time point described: newly diagnosed GD, antithyroid drugs for less than 3 months. PBMC RNA was the source of the TCR library. Another study also made use of these data, one on T cells in Graves' hyperthyroidism and ophthalmopathy. Per that study: Patients with uncontrolled infections, other autoimmune diseases, pregnancy or lactation were excluded. HTBI primers drove first-round RT-PCR of the TCR CDR3.

The receptor comes from a woman aged 35-65 years with Graves disease. This rearrangement joins TRBV29-1 to TRBJ1-2; D is perhaps TRBD1 (6 bases). Material: peripheral blood mononuclear cells (PBMCs), obtained at new diagnosis, from a patient treated with antithyroid drugs. The CDR3 DNA is TGCAGCGTTAGCGAACAGGGATGGGGCTACACCTTC. Protein: CSVSEQGWGYTF.